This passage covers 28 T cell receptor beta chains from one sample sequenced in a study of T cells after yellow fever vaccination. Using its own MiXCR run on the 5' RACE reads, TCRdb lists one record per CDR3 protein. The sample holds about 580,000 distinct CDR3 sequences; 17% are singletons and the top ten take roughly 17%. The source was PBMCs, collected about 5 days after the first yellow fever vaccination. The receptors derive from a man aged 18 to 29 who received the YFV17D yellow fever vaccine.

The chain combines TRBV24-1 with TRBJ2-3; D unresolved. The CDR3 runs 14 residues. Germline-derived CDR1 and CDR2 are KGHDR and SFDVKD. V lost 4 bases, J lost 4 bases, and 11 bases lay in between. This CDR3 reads CATSEVGSSDTQYF. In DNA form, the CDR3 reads TGTGCCACCAGTGAGGTGGGATCCTCAGATACGCAGTATTTT.

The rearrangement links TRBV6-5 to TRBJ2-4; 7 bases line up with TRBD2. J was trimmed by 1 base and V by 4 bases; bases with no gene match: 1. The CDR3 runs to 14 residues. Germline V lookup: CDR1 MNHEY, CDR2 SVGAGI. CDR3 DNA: TGTGCCAGCAGTTCACTAGCGGCCAAAAACATTCAGTACTTC. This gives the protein CASSSLAAKNIQYF.

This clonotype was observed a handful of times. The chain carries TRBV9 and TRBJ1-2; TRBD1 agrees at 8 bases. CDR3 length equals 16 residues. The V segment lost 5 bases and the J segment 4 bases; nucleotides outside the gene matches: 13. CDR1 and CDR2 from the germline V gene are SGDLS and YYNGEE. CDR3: CASRSQQGVGSYGYTF. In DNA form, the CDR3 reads TGTGCCAGCAGATCACAACAGGGGGTTGGGAGCTATGGCTACACCTTC. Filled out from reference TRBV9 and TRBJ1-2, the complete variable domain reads DSGVTQTPKHLITATGQRVTLRCSPRSGDLSVYWYQQSLDQGLQFLIQYYNGEERAKGNILERFSAQQFPDLHSELNLSSLELGDSALYFCASRSQQGVGSYGYTFGSGTRLTVV.

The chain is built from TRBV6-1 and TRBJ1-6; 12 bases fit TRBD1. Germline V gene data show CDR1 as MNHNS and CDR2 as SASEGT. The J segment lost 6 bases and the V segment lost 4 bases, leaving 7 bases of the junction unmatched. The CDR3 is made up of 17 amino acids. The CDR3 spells CASSVQPGQGANSPLHF. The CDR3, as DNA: TGTGCCAGCAGTGTCCAACCGGGACAGGGGGCTAATTCACCCCTCCACTTT.

CDR3 sequence: CAGGDSTDTQHF. The CDR3 DNA reads TGTGCCGGCGGAGATAGCACAGATACGCAGCATTTT. V gene TRBV6-2 or TRBV6-3 combines with J gene TRBJ2-3; D gene ambiguous. The DNA matches TRBJ1-5 better at its end, which makes the J call doubtful. The CDR3 loop spans 12 amino acids. CDR1 is MNHEY, CDR2 SVGEGT, per germline.

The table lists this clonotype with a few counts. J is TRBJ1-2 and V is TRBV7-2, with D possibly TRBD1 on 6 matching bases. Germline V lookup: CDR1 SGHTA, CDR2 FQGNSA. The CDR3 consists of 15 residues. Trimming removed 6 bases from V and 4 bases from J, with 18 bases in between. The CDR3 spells CASSRDGGAFYGYTF. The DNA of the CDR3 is TGTGCCAGCAGTAGGGATGGGGGGGCTTTCTATGGCTACACCTTC. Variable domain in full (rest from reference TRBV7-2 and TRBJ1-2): GAGVSQSPSNKVTEKGKDVELRCDPISGHTALYWYRQSLGQGLEFLIYFQGNSAPDKSGLPSDRFSAERTGGSVSTLTIQRTQQEDSAVYLCASSRDGGAFYGYTFGSGTRLTVV.

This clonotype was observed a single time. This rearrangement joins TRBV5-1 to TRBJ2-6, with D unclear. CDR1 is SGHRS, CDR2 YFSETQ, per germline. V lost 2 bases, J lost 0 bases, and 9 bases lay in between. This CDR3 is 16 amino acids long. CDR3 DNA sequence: TGCGCCAGCAGCTTCGGTCTGACCTCTGGGGCCAACGTCCTGACTTTC. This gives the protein CASSFGLTSGANVLTF.

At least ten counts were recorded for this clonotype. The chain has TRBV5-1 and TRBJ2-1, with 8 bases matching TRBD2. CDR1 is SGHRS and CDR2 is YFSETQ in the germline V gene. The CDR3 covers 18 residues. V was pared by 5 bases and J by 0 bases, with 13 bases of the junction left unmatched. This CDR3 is CASRSLAGSTSSYNEQFF. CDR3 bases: TGCGCCAGCAGGTCGCTAGCGGGTTCGACAAGCTCCTACAATGAGCAGTTCTTC.

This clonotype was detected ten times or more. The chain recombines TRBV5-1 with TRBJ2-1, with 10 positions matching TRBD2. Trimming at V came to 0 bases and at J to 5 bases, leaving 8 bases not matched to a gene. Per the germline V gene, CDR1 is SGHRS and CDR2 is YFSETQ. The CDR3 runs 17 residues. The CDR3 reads CASSLGLAGALNNEQFF. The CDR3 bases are TGCGCCAGCAGCTTGGGGCTAGCGGGGGCCCTTAACAATGAGCAGTTCTTC.

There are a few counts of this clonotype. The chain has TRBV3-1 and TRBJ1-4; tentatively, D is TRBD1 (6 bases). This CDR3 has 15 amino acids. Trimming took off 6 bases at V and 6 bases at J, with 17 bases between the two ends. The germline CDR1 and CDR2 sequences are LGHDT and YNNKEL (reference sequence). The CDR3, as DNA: TGTGCCAGCAGTCGTGCGGGGGCTTTCGATGAAAAACTGTTTTTT. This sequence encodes CASSRAGAFDEKLFF.

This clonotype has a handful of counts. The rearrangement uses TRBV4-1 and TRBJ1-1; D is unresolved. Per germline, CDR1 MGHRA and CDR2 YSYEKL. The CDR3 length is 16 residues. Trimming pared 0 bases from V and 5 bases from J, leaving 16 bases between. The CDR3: CASSQDRSRDWTEAFF. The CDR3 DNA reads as TGCGCCAGCAGCCAAGATCGAAGCCGCGACTGGACTGAAGCTTTCTTT.

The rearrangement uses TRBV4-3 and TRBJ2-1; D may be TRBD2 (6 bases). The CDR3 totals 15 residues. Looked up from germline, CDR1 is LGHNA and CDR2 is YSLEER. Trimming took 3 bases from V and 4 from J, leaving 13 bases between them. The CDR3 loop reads CASSQGGPLYNEQFF. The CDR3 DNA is TGCGCCAGCAGCCAGGGGGGACCTCTTTACAATGAGCAGTTCTTC.

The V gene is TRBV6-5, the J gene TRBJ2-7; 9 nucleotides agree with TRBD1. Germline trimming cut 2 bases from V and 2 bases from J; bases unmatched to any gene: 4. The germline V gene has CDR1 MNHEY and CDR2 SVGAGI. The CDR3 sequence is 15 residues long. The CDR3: CASSYGQGSTYEQYF. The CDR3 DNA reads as TGTGCCAGCAGTTACGGACAGGGGTCGACCTACGAGCAGTACTTC.

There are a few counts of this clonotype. CDR3 DNA sequence: TGTGCCAGCAGCTTGGGGGGCGCCCGCGCCGTAGAGACCCAGCATTTT. Its protein is CASSLGGARAVETQHF. This rearrangement joins TRBV5-6 to TRBJ1-5; maybe TRBD1 (5 bases). The CDR3 is 16 residues long. V lost 0 bases to trimming and J lost 11 bases, with 21 bases between them. Germline values: CDR1 SGHDT, CDR2 YYEEEE. Filled out from reference TRBV5-6 and TRBJ1-5, the complete variable domain reads DAGVTQSPTHLIKTRGQQVTLRCSPKSGHDTVSWYQQALGQGPQFIFQYYEEEERQRGNFPDRFSGHQFPNYSSELNVNALLLGDSALYLCASSLGGARAVETQHFGDGTRLSIL.

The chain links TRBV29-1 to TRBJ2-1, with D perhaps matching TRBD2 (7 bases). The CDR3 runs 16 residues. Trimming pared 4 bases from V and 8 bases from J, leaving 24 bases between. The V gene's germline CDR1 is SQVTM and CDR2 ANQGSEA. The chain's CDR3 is CSVVGHGGGSGDEQFF. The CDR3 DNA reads TGCAGCGTTGTCGGTCATGGGGGGGGCAGTGGGGATGAGCAGTTCTTC.

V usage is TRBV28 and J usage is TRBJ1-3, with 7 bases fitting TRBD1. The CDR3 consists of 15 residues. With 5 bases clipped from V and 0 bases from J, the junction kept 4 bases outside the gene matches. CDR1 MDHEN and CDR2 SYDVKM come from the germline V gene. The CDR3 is CASSINRGSGNTIYF. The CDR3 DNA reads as TGTGCCAGCAGTATAAACAGGGGCTCTGGAAACACCATATATTTT.

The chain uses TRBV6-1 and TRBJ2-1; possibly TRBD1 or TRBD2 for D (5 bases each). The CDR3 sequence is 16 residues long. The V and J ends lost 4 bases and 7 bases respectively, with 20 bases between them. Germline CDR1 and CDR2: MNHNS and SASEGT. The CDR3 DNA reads TGTGCCAGCAGTGCGATTTTGGGACCTCTGAGGAATGAGCAGTTCTTC. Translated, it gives CASSAILGPLRNEQFF.

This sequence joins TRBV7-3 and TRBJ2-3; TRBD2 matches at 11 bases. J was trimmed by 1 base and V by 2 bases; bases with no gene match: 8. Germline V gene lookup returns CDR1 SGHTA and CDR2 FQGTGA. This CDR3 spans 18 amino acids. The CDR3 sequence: CASSLQPPGLAGTDTQYF. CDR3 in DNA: TGTGCCAGCAGCTTACAACCCCCGGGACTAGCGGGCACAGATACGCAGTATTTT.

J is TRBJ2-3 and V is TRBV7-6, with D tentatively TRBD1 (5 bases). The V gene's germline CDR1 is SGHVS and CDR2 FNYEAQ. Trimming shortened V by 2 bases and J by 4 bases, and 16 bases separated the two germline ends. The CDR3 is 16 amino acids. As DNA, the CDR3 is TGTGCCAGCAGCTTATATGACAGTAGTGGGCCAGATACGCAGTATTTT. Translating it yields CASSLYDSSGPDTQYF.

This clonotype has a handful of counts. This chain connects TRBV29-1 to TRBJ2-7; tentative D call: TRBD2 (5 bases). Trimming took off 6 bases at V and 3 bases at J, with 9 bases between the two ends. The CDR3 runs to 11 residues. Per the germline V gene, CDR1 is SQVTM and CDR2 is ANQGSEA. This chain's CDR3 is CSVPGVYEQYF. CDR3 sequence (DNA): TGCAGCGTCCCCGGGGTCTACGAGCAGTACTTC.

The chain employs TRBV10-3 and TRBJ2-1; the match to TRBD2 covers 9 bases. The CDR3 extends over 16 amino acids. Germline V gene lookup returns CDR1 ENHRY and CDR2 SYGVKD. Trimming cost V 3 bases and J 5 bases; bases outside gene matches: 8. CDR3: CAISDPLAGSHNEQFF. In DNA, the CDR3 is TGTGCCATCAGTGATCCCCTAGCGGGGAGCCACAATGAGCAGTTCTTC.

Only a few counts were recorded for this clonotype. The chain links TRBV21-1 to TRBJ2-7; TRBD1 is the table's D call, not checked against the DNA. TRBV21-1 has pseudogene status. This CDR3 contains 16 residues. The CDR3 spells CASSFSDREAAYEQYF. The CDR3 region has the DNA TGTGCCAGCAGCTTTTCCGACAGGGAGGCAGCCTACGAGCAGTACTTC.

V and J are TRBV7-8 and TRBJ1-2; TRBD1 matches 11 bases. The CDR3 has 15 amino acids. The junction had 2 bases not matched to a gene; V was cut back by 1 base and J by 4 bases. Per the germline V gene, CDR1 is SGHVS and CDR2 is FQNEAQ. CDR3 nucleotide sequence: TGTGCCAGCAGCTTAGGGGACAGGGGGACCTATGGCTACACCTTC. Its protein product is CASSLGDRGTYGYTF.

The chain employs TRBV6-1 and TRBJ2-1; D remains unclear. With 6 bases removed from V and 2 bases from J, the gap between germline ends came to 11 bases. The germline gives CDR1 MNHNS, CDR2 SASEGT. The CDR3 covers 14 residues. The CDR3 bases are TGTGCCAGCAGCGACGGACGGGCCTACAATGAGCAGTTCTTC. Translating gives CASSDGRAYNEQFF.

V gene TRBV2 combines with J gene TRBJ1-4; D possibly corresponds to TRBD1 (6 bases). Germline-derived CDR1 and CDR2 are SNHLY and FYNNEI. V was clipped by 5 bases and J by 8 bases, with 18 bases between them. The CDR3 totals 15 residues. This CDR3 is CASSRRGGREEKLFF. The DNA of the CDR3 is TGTGCCAGCAGTCGGCGCGGGGGGCGGGAAGAAAAACTGTTTTTT. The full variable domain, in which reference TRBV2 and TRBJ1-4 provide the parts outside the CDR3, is EPEVTQTPSHQVTQMGQEVILRCVPISNHLYFYWYRQILGQKVEFLVSFYNNEISEKSEIFDDQFSVERPDGSNFTLKIRSTKLEDSAMYFCASSRRGGREEKLFFGSGTQLSVL.

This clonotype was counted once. As DNA, the CDR3 is TGTGCCAGCAGAAACTTTACGGGGATGAACACTGAAGCTTTCTTT. It translates to CASRNFTGMNTEAFF. This chain connects TRBV6-2 or TRBV6-3 to TRBJ1-1; the D is unclear. This CDR3 is 15 amino acids long. Germline V CDR1 and CDR2: MNHEY, SVGEGT. V lost 6 bases and J 0 bases, leaving 14 bases between the germline ends.

In nucleotides, the CDR3 is TGCGCCAGCAGCCACTCGACAGGAATGGGTGAAAAACTGTTTTTT. It encodes CASSHSTGMGEKLFF. This chain joins TRBV4-3 and TRBJ1-4; a weak D match, TRBD1 (6 bases). Germline V gene sequence: CDR1 LGHNA, CDR2 YSLEER. V was shortened by 3 bases and J by 7 bases, with 15 bases between the two germline ends. The CDR3 sequence is 15 residues long.

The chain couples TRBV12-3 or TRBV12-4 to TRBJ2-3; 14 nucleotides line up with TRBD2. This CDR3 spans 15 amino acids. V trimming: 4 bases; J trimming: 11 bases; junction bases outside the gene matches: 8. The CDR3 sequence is CASSSVGTSGGEQYF. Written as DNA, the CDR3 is TGTGCCAGCAGTTCGGTGGGGACTAGCGGGGGCGAGCAGTATTTT.